The 28 T cell receptor beta chains in this list originate from one sample, sequenced in a study of CD8 T cells in ankylosing spondylitis. Study-wide points: A motif of fewer than ten highly homologous TCR beta variants was seen as apparently characteristic of ankylosing spondylitis blood.

The antigens for these receptors are not known. Each CDR3 protein gets one entry after TCRdb re-called the 5' RACE reads with MiXCR. There are hundreds of thousands of distinct CDR3 sequences in the sample; over 9.5% occur only once, and roughly 0.51% lies in the top ten. Material for sequencing was blood, either unsorted or a sorted T cell fraction (not recorded which). These receptor sequences come from a male donor with ankylosing spondylitis.

This chain joins TRBV15 and TRBJ2-2, with D perhaps TRBD2 (5 bases). The V and J ends lost 3 bases and 6 bases respectively, with 11 bases between them. Germline-derived CDR1 and CDR2 are LNHNV and YYDKDF (reference sequence). The CDR3 length is 14 residues. Written as DNA, the CDR3 is TGTGCCACCAGCAGCCTGGGAGTTTCCGGGGAGCTGTTTTTT. Amino acid sequence: CATSSLGVSGELFF.

This clonotype was detected a few times. The chain employs TRBV7-3 and TRBJ2-3; 9 nucleotides align to TRBD2. Trimming at V came to 5 bases and at J to 3 bases, leaving 9 bases not matched to a gene. The CDR3 runs to 16 residues. From germline, CDR1 is SGHTA and CDR2 FQGTGA. The CDR3 reads CASSLQASGVTDTQYF. Here the CDR3 DNA reads TGTGCCAGCAGCCTACAGGCTAGCGGGGTAACAGATACGCAGTATTTT.

The chain links TRBV29-1 to TRBJ1-2, with D tentatively TRBD1 (6 bases). Germline-derived CDR1 and CDR2 are SQVTM and ANQGSEA. The CDR3 spans 13 residues. Between the trimmed V and J ends, which lost 4 bases and 2 bases, there was a span of 11 bases. CDR3 region: CSVVGQPNYGYTF. CDR3 DNA sequence: TGCAGCGTTGTCGGACAGCCAAACTATGGCTACACCTTC.

The V call is TRBV3-1, the J call TRBJ1-6; D call uncertain. V was cut by 0 bases and J by 0 bases, with 6 bases left in between. The CDR3 contains 16 residues. Germline loops: CDR1 LGHDT, CDR2 YNNKEL (reference sequence). The CDR3: CASSQDRTSYNSPLHF. For the CDR3, the DNA is TGTGCCAGCAGCCAAGACAGAACCTCCTATAATTCACCCCTCCACTTT.

A few counts support this clonotype. The chain joins TRBV3-1 to TRBJ2-7, with D uncertain. The CDR3 is made up of 13 amino acids. The germline gives CDR1 LGHDT, CDR2 YNNKEL (reference sequence). The V gene lost 1 base and the J gene lost 9 bases, with 13 bases spanning the gap. CDR3 sequence (DNA): TGTGCCAGCAGCCAAGGACCCTTTACCCGGCAGTACTTC. Translating gives CASSQGPFTRQYF.

This clonotype appeared a few times. CDR3 residues: CASSLVRGTTGELFF. The CDR3 DNA is TGTGCCAGCAGCTTAGTCAGGGGAACGACCGGGGAGCTGTTTTTT. The V gene is TRBV7-9, the J gene TRBJ2-2; D is perhaps TRBD1 (6 bases). Germline CDR1 reads SEHNR; CDR2 reads FQNEAQ (reference sequence). Trimming stripped 1 base from V and 5 bases from J, with 11 bases between. This CDR3 has 15 residues.

This clonotype was observed a few times. The V and J genes are TRBV6-2 or TRBV6-3 and TRBJ2-1; TRBD2 aligns across 11 bases. Germline values: CDR1 MNHEY, CDR2 SVGEGT. CDR3 length: 15 residues. V lost 6 bases to trimming and J lost 6 bases; unmatched junction nucleotides: 7. CDR3 sequence reads: CASSPLAGGSNEQFF. In DNA form, the CDR3 reads TGTGCCAGCAGCCCTCTAGCGGGAGGAAGCAATGAGCAGTTCTTC.

The rearrangement uses TRBV5-5 and TRBJ1-2; 8 nucleotides align to TRBD1. This CDR3 spans 14 amino acids. CDR1 SGHKS and CDR2 YYEKEE come from the germline V gene (reference sequence). J lost 4 bases, V lost 7 bases, and 9 bases had no gene match. CDR3 sequence (DNA): TGTGCCAGCGCCAGGGGGCTGGCTAGCTATGGCTACACCTTC. Translation: CASARGLASYGYTF.

In its sample, this clonotype was seen a few times. This chain uses TRBV20-1 with TRBJ1-1; D ambiguous. V was pared by 6 bases and J by 0 bases, with 17 bases between. Germline-derived CDR1 and CDR2 are DFQATT and SNEGSKA (reference sequence). This CDR3 contains 15 residues. CDR3 region: CSASRWEHMNTEAFF. In DNA form, the CDR3 reads TGCAGTGCCAGTCGTTGGGAACACATGAACACTGAAGCTTTCTTT.

In its sample, this clonotype was seen many times. This chain uses TRBV7-9 with TRBJ2-5, with unresolved D. Germline CDR1 is SEHNR and CDR2 is FQNEAQ (reference sequence). CDR3 length: 13 residues. V lost 2 bases, J lost 4 bases, and 8 bases lay in between. DNA of the CDR3: TGTGCCAGCAGCTTACGACATACAGAGACCCAGTACTTC. Translation gives CASSLRHTETQYF. Combining the CDR3 with reference TRBV7-9 and TRBJ2-5 gives the whole variable domain DTGVSQNPRHKITKRGQNVTFRCDPISEHNRLYWYRQTLGQGPEFLTYFQNEAQLEKSRLLSDRFSAERPKGSFSTLEIQRTEQGDSAMYLCASSLRHTETQYFGPGTRLLVL.

This chain links TRBV20-1 with TRBJ1-2, with D possibly being TRBD1 (6 bases). CDR1 is DFQATT and CDR2 is SNEGSKA in the germline V gene (reference sequence). The CDR3 spans 9 residues. The CDR3 reads CRDSYGYTF. CDR3 nucleotide sequence: TGCAGGGACAGCTATGGCTACACCTTC.

The gene calls are TRBV18 and TRBJ1-1, with D unclear. V lost 3 bases and J lost 2, with 13 bases in between. Germline CDR1 reads KGHSH; CDR2 reads LQKENI. This CDR3 is 15 amino acids long. The CDR3 DNA reads as TGTGCCAGCTCACCCCGGTCTGAGTCCAACACTGAAGCTTTCTTT. Its protein product is CASSPRSESNTEAFF. The whole variable domain, remainder taken from reference TRBV18 and TRBJ1-1, is NAGVMQNPRHLVRRRGQEARLRCSPMKGHSHVYWYRQLPEEGLKFMVYLQKENIIDESGMPKERFSAEFPKEGPSILRIQQVVRGDSAAYFCASSPRSESNTEAFFGQGTRLTVV.

This clonotype was seen a handful of times. The chain links TRBV15 to TRBJ1-1; D ambiguous. The germline gives CDR1 LNHNV, CDR2 YYDKDF (reference sequence). The CDR3 covers 12 residues. V was pared by 1 base and J by 7 bases, with 7 bases between. CDR3 sequence reads: CATSRGRSEAFF. The CDR3 DNA sequence: TGTGCCACCAGCAGAGGAAGGAGTGAAGCTTTCTTT.

This sequence joins TRBV4-3 and TRBJ2-3; weak D call: TRBD1 (5 bases). The CDR3 spans 14 residues. Trimming took 0 bases from V and 14 from J, leaving 18 bases between them. CDR1 and CDR2 from the germline V gene are LGHNA and YSLEER. The chain's CDR3 is CASSQDQPGQGLYF. The CDR3, as DNA: TGCGCCAGCAGCCAAGACCAACCCGGGCAGGGATTGTATTTT.

This clonotype was recorded at least ten times. This rearrangement joins TRBV29-1 to TRBJ1-1; possibly TRBD1 for D (5 bases). Germline V gives CDR1 SQVTM, CDR2 ANQGSEA. V gave up 2 bases and J gave up 7 bases, with 11 bases separating them. This CDR3 has 12 residues. The DNA of the CDR3 is TGCAGCGTTGAAATCGGGGCAGGTGAAGCTTTCTTT. Its protein product is CSVEIGAGEAFF.

This chain uses TRBV7-2 with TRBJ1-2, with 7 bases lining up with TRBD1. J gave up 4 bases and V 1 base, and 6 bases lay outside the gene matches. From germline, CDR1 is SGHTA and CDR2 FQGNSA. The CDR3 length is 15 residues. The CDR3 DNA reads TGTGCCAGCAGCTTAGGGACAGGAAGTTTCTATGGCTACACCTTC. Encoded protein: CASSLGTGSFYGYTF.

In the case of this clonotype: In this CDR3 the conserved last residue, phenylalanine or tryptophan, is missing, so a read error is likely. The V call is TRBV5-6, the J call TRBJ2-1, with 8 bases aligning to TRBD2. Germline V CDR1 and CDR2: SGHDT, YYEEEE. The CDR3 spans 15 residues. Losses at the gene ends were 3 bases for V and 0 bases for J; bases not matched to a gene: 2. Here the CDR3 reads CASSSGTSSYNEQFL. CDR3 bases: TGTGCCAGCAGCTCCGGGACTAGCTCCTACAATGAGCAGTTCCTC.

This clonotype showed up many times. The chain carries TRBV10-3 and TRBJ2-1; maybe TRBD2 (6 bases). The germline V and J ends were trimmed by 5 bases and 6 bases, with 17 bases remaining between them. The CDR3 is 15 amino acids. The germline CDR1 and CDR2 sequences are ENHRY and SYGVKD. The CDR3 DNA sequence: TGTGCCATCAGTTTCTCGGGACTTCCTTCCAATGAGCAGTTCTTC. The encoded protein is CAISFSGLPSNEQFF.

This clonotype was counted a few times. This chain uses TRBV20-1 with TRBJ2-3; D is possibly TRBD1 or TRBD2 (5 bases each). The CDR3 length is 15 residues. Germline V lookup: CDR1 DFQATT, CDR2 SNEGSKA (reference sequence). The V end was cut by 5 bases, the J end by 6 bases, with 21 bases between. The CDR3 DNA sequence: TGCAGTGCTTCGCAAGGAGGAGAGGGGCTCGATACGCAGTATTTT. Its protein product is CSASQGGEGLDTQYF.

This clonotype was counted only a few times. This chain connects TRBV5-1 to TRBJ1-2; a weak D match, TRBD1 (5 bases). The CDR3 spans 16 residues. Trimming pared 0 bases from V and 1 base from J, leaving 13 bases between. Germline V CDR1 and CDR2: SGHRS, YFSETQ. As DNA, the CDR3 is TGCGCCAGCAGCTTGGGGGTCAGGGCCTTTAACTATGGCTACACCTTC. Amino acid sequence: CASSLGVRAFNYGYTF.

V is TRBV5-1 and J is TRBJ2-7; D may be TRBD2 (7 bases). Trimming took off 4 bases at V and 7 bases at J, with 12 bases between the two ends. Germline CDR1 and CDR2: SGHRS and YFSETQ. This CDR3 spans 12 amino acids. This CDR3 reads CASSQQGGEQYF. The CDR3 nucleotides read TGCGCCAGCAGCCAACAGGGAGGGGAGCAGTACTTC.

The rearrangement links TRBV10-1 to TRBJ2-3; TRBD2 matches at 10 bases. V shed 2 bases and J 5 bases; nucleotides not matched to a gene: 4. This CDR3 has 15 residues. Germline V gene sequence: CDR1 WNHNN, CDR2 SYGVQD (reference sequence). Here the CDR3 reads CASSEASSGRDTQYF. As DNA, the CDR3 is TGCGCCAGCAGTGAGGCGTCTAGCGGGAGAGATACGCAGTATTTT.

The rearrangement uses TRBV10-3 and TRBJ2-7; the match to TRBD1 covers 10 bases. Germline values: CDR1 ENHRY, CDR2 SYGVKD. After removal of 6 bases from V and 2 bases from J, the junction contained 4 bases not matched to a gene. This CDR3 is built from 14 residues. CDR3 sequence: CAIRTGQGTYEQYF. CDR3 bases: TGTGCCATCAGAACGGGACAGGGGACCTACGAGCAGTACTTC.

The CDR3 reads CATSEKDIQYF. The CDR3 DNA reads TGTGCCACTAGCGAAAAAGACATTCAGTACTTC. The chain has TRBV6-2 or TRBV6-3 and TRBJ2-4, with D perhaps TRBD2 (6 bases). Germline V lookup: CDR1 MNHEY, CDR2 SVGEGT. The V end was cut by 10 bases, the J end by 8 bases, with 12 bases between. This CDR3 region has 11 residues.

This clonotype has a count of ten or more. The chain combines TRBV6-1 with TRBJ2-4; TRBD1 is a possible D gene (6 bases). Between the trimmed V and J ends, which lost 5 bases and 0 bases, there was a span of 11 bases. CDR3 length: 15 residues. Per the germline V gene, CDR1 is MNHNS and CDR2 is SASEGT. CDR3 bases: TGTGCCAGCAGTCAAACAGGGCTAGCCAAAAACATTCAGTACTTC. The encoded protein is CASSQTGLAKNIQYF.

CDR3 residues: CASSGGTSGSRELFF. CDR3 nucleotide sequence: TGTGCCAGCAGCGGAGGGACTAGCGGGAGCAGGGAGCTGTTTTTT. V is TRBV7-2 and J is TRBJ2-2; 14 positions match TRBD2. This CDR3 region has 15 residues. Germline V gives CDR1 SGHTA, CDR2 FQGNSA. V was clipped by 5 bases and J by 9 bases; unmatched bases: 5.

The chain uses TRBV20-1 and TRBJ2-7; 13 nucleotides align to TRBD2. Germline CDR1 is DFQATT and CDR2 is SNEGSKA (reference sequence). The V and J ends lost 6 bases and 4 bases, in that order; junction bases with no gene match: 15. The CDR3 is 17 residues long. The DNA for the CDR3 is TGCAGTGCCGGGACCGGCGGACTAGCGGGAGAAGGTTACGAGCAGTACTTC. Protein: CSAGTGGLAGEGYEQYF.

This clonotype was counted a few times. The chain couples TRBV28 to TRBJ2-5, with 11 bases that match TRBD1. Germline V gene data show CDR1 as MDHEN and CDR2 as SYDVKM. The ends lost 6 bases at V and 6 bases at J; junction bases unmatched: 9. CDR3 length equals 15 residues. The CDR3 sequence: CASSGGQGVFKTQYF. Written as DNA, the CDR3 is TGTGCCAGCAGCGGGGGACAGGGGGTTTTCAAGACCCAGTACTTC.